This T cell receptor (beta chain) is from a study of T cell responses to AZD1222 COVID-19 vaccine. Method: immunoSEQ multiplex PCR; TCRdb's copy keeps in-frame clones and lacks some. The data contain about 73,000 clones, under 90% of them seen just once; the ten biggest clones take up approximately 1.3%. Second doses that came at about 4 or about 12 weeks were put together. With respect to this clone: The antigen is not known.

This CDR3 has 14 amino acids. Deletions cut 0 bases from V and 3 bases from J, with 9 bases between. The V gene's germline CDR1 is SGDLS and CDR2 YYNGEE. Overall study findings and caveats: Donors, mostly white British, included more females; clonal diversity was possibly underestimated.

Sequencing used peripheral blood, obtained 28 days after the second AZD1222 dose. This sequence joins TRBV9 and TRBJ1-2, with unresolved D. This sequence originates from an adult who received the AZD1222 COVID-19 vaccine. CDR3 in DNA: TGTGCCAGCAGCGTAGACCTCGGAGACTATGGCTACACCTTC. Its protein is CASSVDLGDYGYTF.